The sequence of this TCR beta chain was determined in a study of CD8 T cells in ankylosing spondylitis. Construction of TCR beta libraries was performed using quantitative 5'-RACE with molecular barcodes. TCRdb reprocessed the 5' RACE reads with MiXCR, giving one entry per CDR3 protein. This table holds 750,000 to 850,000 distinct CDR3 sequences, approximately 12% found once. This clonotype was detected many times. Its antigen is not identified. Overall study findings and caveats: Reportedly, disease-linked clones are significantly enriched in ankylosing spondylitis patients' matched synovial fluid. The disease-linked clones had a CD8+ phenotype and low blood frequencies. For ankylosing spondylitis blood, a TCR beta motif of about eight highly homologous variants appeared characteristic.

V was clipped by 5 bases and J by 4 bases, with 14 bases between them. This CDR3 comprises 14 residues. Germline V gene lookup returns CDR1 SEHNR and CDR2 FQNEAQ (reference sequence). This TCR was recovered from a male donor with ankylosing spondylitis. The genes are TRBV7-9 and TRBJ1-1; D is unresolved. Input material: blood, either unsorted or a sorted T cell fraction (not recorded which). This chain's CDR3 is CASSGDWLGTEAFF. The CDR3 coding sequence is TGTGCCAGCAGCGGTGACTGGCTTGGCACTGAAGCTTTCTTT.